This TCR beta chain was documented in a study of beta chain features in type 1 diabetes. Germline V gene sequence: CDR1 DFQATT, CDR2 SNEGSKA (reference sequence). Trimming took off 8 bases at V and 3 bases at J, with 8 bases between the two ends. The CDR3 contains 11 residues. Isolated RNA was reverse transcribed in full, so expressed TCRB transcripts were sequenced. Assay: immunoSEQ multiplex PCR; the TCRdb copy retains only in-frame clones and omits some. The sample carries over 700,000 clones, roughly 15% recorded once. The sequenced sample was naive CD4+ T cells from blood. The gene calls are TRBV20-1 and TRBJ2-1; no firm D call. This TCR was sampled from a woman in her late teens or twenties in good health. The CDR3 DNA sequence: TGCAGTCCCAGGCTCTACAATGAGCAGTTCTTC. The encoded protein is CSPRLYNEQFF.